A single sample gave rise to the 14 T cell receptor beta chains below, sequenced in a study of technical replicates of blood from a handful of donors. Assay used: immunoSEQ multiplex PCR; TCRdb lists only in-frame clones, some missing. The repertoire holds tens of thousands of clones, with around 87% as singletons. The sequenced material came from PBMCs. Receptor source: a human donor in good health. Some clones in this sample may be carry-over from other donors' samples.

With regard to this clone: Other DNA sequences in the sample encode the same CDR3. The chain uses TRBV5-1 and TRBJ2-7, with 10 bases identical to TRBD1. From germline, CDR1 is SGHRS and CDR2 YFSETQ. CDR3 length equals 14 residues. Trimming at V came to 3 bases and at J to 4 bases, leaving 4 bases not matched to a gene. This chain's CDR3 is CASSSRDRGYEQYF. DNA of the CDR3: TGCGCCAGCAGCTCCCGGGACAGGGGTTACGAGCAGTACTTC.

J is TRBJ2-1 and V is TRBV11-2; D remains ambiguous. Per germline, CDR1 SGHAT and CDR2 FQNNGV. V lost 1 base and J lost 8, with 12 bases in between. This CDR3 contains 14 residues. CDR3 sequence (DNA): TGTGCCAGCAGCTTAGTCCGAGGCAGCTATGAGCAGTTCTTC. This codes for CASSLVRGSYEQFF.

This clone was found once. CDR3 residues: CASSEDRSNTEAFF. In nucleotides, the CDR3 is TGTGCCAGCAGTGAAGACAGATCGAACACTGAAGCTTTCTTT. The chain has TRBV2 and TRBJ1-1; D gene unclear. V was trimmed by 1 base and J by 1 base, leaving 7 bases between them. The CDR3 runs to 14 residues. Germline CDR1 is SNHLY and CDR2 is FYNNEI.

The CDR3 DNA is TGTGCCAGTAGTCCCCGACTAGCCCACAATGAGCAGTTCTTC. It codes for CASSPRLAHNEQFF. The V call is TRBV19, the J call TRBJ2-1; 7 bases map to TRBD2. Germline V CDR1 and CDR2: LNHDA, SQIVND (reference sequence). The J segment lost 5 bases and the V segment lost 5 bases, leaving 6 bases of the junction unmatched. The CDR3 loop spans 14 amino acids.

In this sample, this clone turned up once. V and J are TRBV27 and TRBJ1-6, with D unclear. V gave up 3 bases and J gave up 7 bases, with 10 bases separating them. Germline-derived CDR1 and CDR2 are MNHEY and SMNVEV (reference sequence). The CDR3 is made up of 14 amino acids. The CDR3 DNA sequence: TGTGCCAGCAGTTTCGGACTGACGAATTCACCCCTCCACTTT. Translating it yields CASSFGLTNSPLHF.

The CDR3 sequence is CSVTGTTHEQYF. As DNA, the CDR3 is TGCAGCGTCACCGGGACAACCCACGAGCAGTACTTC. The gene calls are TRBV29-1 and TRBJ2-7; D might be TRBD1 (6 bases). The CDR3 contains 12 residues. V was clipped by 6 bases and J by 5 bases, with 14 bases between them. Germline lookup yields CDR1 SQVTM and CDR2 ANQGSEA.

This chain uses TRBV7-6 with TRBJ2-2, with TRBD1 as a possible D gene (7 bases). Germline CDR1 and CDR2: SGHVS and FNYEAQ. CDR3 length equals 16 residues. Trimming took 5 bases from V and 0 from J, leaving 13 bases between them. CDR3 residues: CASSPQGGSNTGELFF. CDR3 nucleotides: TGTGCCAGCAGCCCCCAGGGGGGATCGAACACCGGGGAGCTGTTTTTT.

The chain combines TRBV7-3 with TRBJ2-7; TRBD1 matches 7 bases. CDR1 is SGHTA and CDR2 is FQGTGA in the germline V gene. The CDR3 spans 13 residues. The V segment lost 4 bases and the J segment 3 bases; nucleotides outside the gene matches: 3. The CDR3 DNA follows: TGTGCCAGCAGCTCGACAGGGATCTACGAGCAGTACTTC. Translated: CASSSTGIYEQYF.

In its sample, this clone was seen once. The chain couples TRBV7-9 to TRBJ1-1, with D possibly being TRBD1 (5 bases). This CDR3 has 11 amino acids. Germline V CDR1 and CDR2: SEHNR, FQNEAQ (reference sequence). Trimming stripped 5 bases from V and 9 bases from J, with 10 bases between. The DNA for the CDR3 is TGTGCCAGCAGCATACAGGTCAAAGCTTTCTTT. This translates into CASSIQVKAFF.

This sequence joins TRBV2 and TRBJ1-3, with TRBD1 matching over 8 bases. V shed 5 bases and J 4 bases; nucleotides not matched to a gene: 7. The CDR3 runs 15 residues. Germline lookup yields CDR1 SNHLY and CDR2 FYNNEI. The CDR3 nucleotides are TGTGCCAGCAGTCGAGGACAGGGTTCCGGAAACACCATATATTTT. It translates to CASSRGQGSGNTIYF.

V usage is TRBV4-3 and J usage is TRBJ1-2; 9 nucleotides match TRBD1. The trim removed 0 bases at V and 4 bases at J, leaving 3 bases unmatched. This CDR3 contains 15 residues. CDR1 and CDR2 (germline): LGHNA, YSLEER. The CDR3 protein is CASSQDTGGAYGYTF. The DNA of the CDR3 is TGCGCCAGCAGCCAAGATACAGGGGGCGCCTATGGCTACACCTTC.

The rearrangement links TRBV27 to TRBJ1-1; no clear D. Germline CDR1 reads MNHEY; CDR2 reads SMNVEV (reference sequence). The CDR3 has 17 amino acids. V was cut by 5 bases and J by 5 bases, with 24 bases left in between. The CDR3 spells CASSLFPRARGGTEAFF. The CDR3 nucleotides are TGTGCCAGCAGTCTCTTCCCCCGGGCCCGGGGAGGGACTGAAGCTTTCTTT.

The chain carries TRBV7-9 and TRBJ1-2; D is possibly TRBD1 (5 bases). The CDR3 contains 17 residues. From germline, CDR1 is SEHNR and CDR2 FQNEAQ (reference sequence). V was trimmed by 3 bases and J by 3 bases, leaving 20 bases between them. The CDR3 region has the DNA TGTGCCAGCAGCTTCGGACCCTCAGGCAGGGAGGACTATGGCTACACCTTC. It codes for CASSFGPSGREDYGYTF.

This chain connects TRBV14 to TRBJ1-1; tentatively, D is TRBD1 (6 bases). Trimming stripped 5 bases from V and 3 bases from J, with 19 bases between. Looked up from germline, CDR1 is SGHDN and CDR2 is FVKESK. The CDR3 has 16 residues. This chain's CDR3 is CASSGRTVGSDTEAFF. For the CDR3, the DNA is TGTGCCAGCAGCGGACGGACAGTTGGATCCGACACTGAAGCTTTCTTT.